A single sample is the source of the 3 T cell receptor beta chains below, sequenced in a study of radiotherapy plus CTLA-4 blockade in lung cancer (dated by TCRdb to between 2017 and 2018). The receptor library was made with the immunoSEQ multiplex PCR assay. The immuneACCESS repertoire file appears here via TCRdb, limited to in-frame rearrangements. These files lack a portion of the clones; in checked studies, under half of the deficit traces to unresolved V genes, and the cause of the others is not known. Across this sample there are over 60,000 clones, with about nine tenths seen only once. The ten largest clones add up to around 40% of the sample. The material was peripheral blood, obtained from a patient treated with radiotherapy plus ipilimumab. These receptor sequences come from a human donor with non-small cell lung cancer that progressed on radiotherapy plus ipilimumab.

CDR3 nucleotide sequence: TGTGCCAGCAGCTCGACTAGCGGGAGCACAGATACGCAGTATTTT. Its protein product is CASSSTSGSTDTQYF. The V and J genes are TRBV6-1 and TRBJ2-3, with 10 positions matching TRBD2. The V gene end was trimmed by 6 bases and the J gene end by 0 bases; junction bases not matched to a gene: 3. Germline V gene lookup returns CDR1 MNHNS and CDR2 SASEGT. CDR3 length: 15 residues.

This CDR3 is CASSPNSAVGNTGELFF. CDR3 nucleotide sequence: TGTGCCAGCTCACCAAACTCCGCCGTAGGAAACACCGGGGAGCTGTTTTTT. The gene calls are TRBV18 and TRBJ2-2, with D uncertain. The V gene lost 2 bases and the J gene lost 2 bases, with 15 bases spanning the gap. Germline V CDR1 and CDR2: KGHSH, LQKENI. The CDR3 sequence is 17 residues long.

The rearrangement joins TRBV15 to TRBJ2-2; 9 bases are a match to TRBD2. V dropped 0 bases and J dropped 9; count of bases not matched to a gene: 8. The CDR3 is 16 amino acids. The V gene's germline CDR1 is LNHNV and CDR2 YYDKDF (reference sequence). The CDR3 coding sequence is TGTGCCACCAGCAGAGATCGTCTAGCGGGAATCCGGGAGCTGTTTTTT. Protein sequence: CATSRDRLAGIRELFF.